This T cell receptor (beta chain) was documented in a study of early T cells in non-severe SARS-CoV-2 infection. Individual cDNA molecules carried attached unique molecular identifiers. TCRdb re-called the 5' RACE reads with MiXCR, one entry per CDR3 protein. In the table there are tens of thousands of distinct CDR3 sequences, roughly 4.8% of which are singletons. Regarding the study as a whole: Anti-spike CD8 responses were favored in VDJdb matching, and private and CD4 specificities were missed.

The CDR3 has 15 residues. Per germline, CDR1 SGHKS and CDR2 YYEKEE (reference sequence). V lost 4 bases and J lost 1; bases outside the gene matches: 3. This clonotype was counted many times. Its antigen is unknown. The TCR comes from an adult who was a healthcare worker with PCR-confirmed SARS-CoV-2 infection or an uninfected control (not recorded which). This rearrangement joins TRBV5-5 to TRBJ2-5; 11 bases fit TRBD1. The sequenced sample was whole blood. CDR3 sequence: CASSPGTGGQETQYF. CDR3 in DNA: TGTGCCAGCAGCCCAGGGACAGGGGGCCAAGAGACCCAGTACTTC. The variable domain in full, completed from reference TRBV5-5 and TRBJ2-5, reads DAGVTQSPTHLIKTRGQQVTLRCSPISGHKSVSWYQQVLGQGPQFIFQYYEKEERGRGNFPDRFSARQFPNYSSELNVNALLLGDSALYLCASSPGTGGQETQYFGPGTRLLVL.